The T cell receptor (beta chain) under discussion was sequenced for a study of cytomegalovirus exposure and HLA in healthy donors. General study results and limits: Both high specificity and high sensitivity reportedly marked the classifier's diagnosis of cytomegalovirus status. Serostatus for CMV was the only available immune exposure information. Clonal expansion, a later analysis showed, was greater in HLA-associated TCR beta chains than in equally common others. A few CMV-associated chains proved CMV antigen-specific in vitro.

This PCR relied on a set of 60 Vbeta primers and 13 Jbeta primers. Sequenced by immunoSEQ multiplex PCR; TCRdb stores in-frame clones only, minus some. The data hold around 72,000 clones, with 60% to 75% observed a single time. In germline, CDR1 is GTSNPN, CDR2 SVGIG (reference sequence). Trimming pared 0 bases from V and 2 bases from J, leaving 11 bases between. The CDR3 has 14 residues. A remark on this clone: Its antigen remains unknown.

This TCR was sampled from a man aged 35 to 55 in good health and CMV-seropositive. The material sequenced was PBMCs. The chain joins TRBV30 to TRBJ2-7, with D tentatively TRBD1 (6 bases). The CDR3 coding sequence is TGTGCCTGGAGTGTTGGGGGCGCAACCTACGAGCAGTACTTC. Translating gives CAWSVGGATYEQYF.